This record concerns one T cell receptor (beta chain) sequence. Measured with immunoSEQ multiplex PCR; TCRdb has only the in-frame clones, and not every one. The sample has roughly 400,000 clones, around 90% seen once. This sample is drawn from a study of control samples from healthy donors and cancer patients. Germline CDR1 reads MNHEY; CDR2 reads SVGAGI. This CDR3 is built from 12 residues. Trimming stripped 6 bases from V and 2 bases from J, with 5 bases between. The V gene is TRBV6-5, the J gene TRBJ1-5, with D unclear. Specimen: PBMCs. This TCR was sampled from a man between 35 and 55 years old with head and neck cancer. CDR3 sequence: CASRRGNQPQHF. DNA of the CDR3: TGTGCCAGCAGACGGGGCAATCAGCCCCAGCATTTT.